Presented here are 4 T cell receptor beta chains from one specimen sequenced in a study of siplizumab effects on memory and regulatory T cells (dated by TCRdb to about 2019). Receptors were amplified or captured by the immunoSEQ multiplex PCR assay. In its TCRdb copy, this immuneACCESS table keeps in-frame sequences only and misses some clones. Where compared with another copy, unresolved V genes explain less than half of these, and the others have no known cause. In this sample the table shows about 97,000 clones, 90% to 95% of which occur a single time. The ten largest clones take up 0.85% to 1.3% of the sample. The sequencing sample was made of CD4+ T cells sorted from blood. The receptors here all came from a human donor in good health.

J is TRBJ2-7 and V is TRBV7-9, with D maybe TRBD2 (6 bases). Germline assignment: CDR1 SEHNR and CDR2 FQNEAQ (reference sequence). The V gene lost 2 bases and the J gene lost 5 bases, with 16 bases spanning the gap. This CDR3 has 15 residues. The CDR3 coding sequence is TGTGCCAGCAGCTTATGGCGGGACGTGGGGGACGAGCAGTACTTC. Protein product: CASSLWRDVGDEQYF.

This clone was picked up one time. This sequence joins TRBV5-4 and TRBJ2-7; the D gene is possibly TRBD1 (6 bases). Deletions cut 0 bases from V and 5 bases from J, with 15 bases between. The germline gives CDR1 SGHNT, CDR2 YYREEE (reference sequence). The CDR3 spans 15 residues. Written as DNA, the CDR3 is TGTGCCAGCAGCTTGGCCTGGACAGCCGCGGACGAGCAGTACTTC. Its translation: CASSLAWTAADEQYF.

This clone was seen a few times. CDR3 sequence reads: CASSRDRDQETQYF. The CDR3 DNA reads as TGCGCCAGCAGCCGCGACAGGGACCAAGAGACCCAGTACTTC. The chain carries TRBV4-1 and TRBJ2-5; 7 bases agree with TRBD1. Germline trimming cut 4 bases from V and 0 bases from J; bases unmatched to any gene: 2. This CDR3 is built from 14 residues. Germline V CDR1 and CDR2: MGHRA, YSYEKL.

The chain couples TRBV7-3 to TRBJ2-1; D not resolved. The V gene's germline CDR1 is SGHTA and CDR2 FQGTGA. With 5 bases removed from V and 6 bases from J, the gap between germline ends came to 8 bases. The CDR3 has 12 residues. CDR3 nucleotides: TGTGCCAGCAGCCCCGTGAGCAATGAGCAGTTCTTC. Translated, it gives CASSPVSNEQFF. The full variable domain, with the rest looked up from reference TRBV7-3 and TRBJ2-1, is GAGVSQTPSNKVTEKGKYVELRCDPISGHTALYWYRQSLGQGPEFLIYFQGTGAADDSGLPNDRFFAVRPEGSVSTLKIQRTERGDSAVYLCASSPVSNEQFFGPGTRLTVL.